This T cell receptor (beta chain) is from a study of T-cell reconstitution after alpha-beta-depleted transplantation in children. V dropped 4 bases and J dropped 0 bases, with 8 bases sitting between them. Germline V gene lookup returns CDR1 SGDLS and CDR2 YYNGEE. The CDR3 length is 14 residues. Study-wide results and limits: Fresh T-cell production supplied most of the T-cell counts and diversity seen one year after transplant.

Molecular barcoding with unique molecular identifiers was used for the TCRbeta library. TCRdb redid the calling of the PCR reads with MiXCR, one entry per CDR3 protein. The sample shows about 490,000 distinct CDR3 sequences, roughly a tenth of them seen only once. This clonotype was observed many times. The antigen is unknown. The clonotype comes from a child between 2 and 9 years old with inherited bone marrow failure, due to receive a stem cell transplant. The sequencing here drew on PBMCs, taken before TCRalphabeta/CD19-depleted stem cell transplant. The chain is built from TRBV9 and TRBJ2-1; D gene uncertain. In nucleotides, the CDR3 is TGTGCCAGCAGCCCCCGGATCTCCTACAATGAGCAGTTCTTC. Its translation is CASSPRISYNEQFF.